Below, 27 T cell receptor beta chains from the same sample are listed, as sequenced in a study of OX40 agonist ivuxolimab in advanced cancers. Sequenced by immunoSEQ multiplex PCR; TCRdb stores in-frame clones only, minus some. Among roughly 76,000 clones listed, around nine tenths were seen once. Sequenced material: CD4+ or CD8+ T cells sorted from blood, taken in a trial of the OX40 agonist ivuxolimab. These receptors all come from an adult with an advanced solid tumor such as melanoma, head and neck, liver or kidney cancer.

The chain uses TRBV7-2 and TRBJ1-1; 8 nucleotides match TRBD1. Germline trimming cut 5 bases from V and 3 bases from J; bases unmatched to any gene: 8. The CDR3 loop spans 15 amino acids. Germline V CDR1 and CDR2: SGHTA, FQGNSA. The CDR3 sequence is CASSPTGDGYTEAFF. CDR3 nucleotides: TGTGCCAGCAGCCCGACAGGGGATGGGTACACTGAAGCTTTCTTT.

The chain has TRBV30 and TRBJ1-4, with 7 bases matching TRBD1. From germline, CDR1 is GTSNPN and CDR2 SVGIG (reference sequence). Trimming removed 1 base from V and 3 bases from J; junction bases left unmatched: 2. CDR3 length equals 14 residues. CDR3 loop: CAWSEGAANEKLFF. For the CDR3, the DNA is TGTGCCTGGAGTGAGGGGGCAGCTAATGAAAAACTGTTTTTT.

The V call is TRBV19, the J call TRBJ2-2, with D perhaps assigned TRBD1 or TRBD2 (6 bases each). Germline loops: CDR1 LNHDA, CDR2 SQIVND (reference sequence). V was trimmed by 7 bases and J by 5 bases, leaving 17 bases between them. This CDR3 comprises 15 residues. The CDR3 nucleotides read TGTGCCAGTACCCCCCAAGGAGGGGGTACCGGGGAGCTGTTTTTT. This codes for CASTPQGGGTGELFF.

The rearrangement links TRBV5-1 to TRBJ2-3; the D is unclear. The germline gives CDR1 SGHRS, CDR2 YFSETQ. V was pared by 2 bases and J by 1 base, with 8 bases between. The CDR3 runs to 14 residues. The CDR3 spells CASSFSPGTDTQYF. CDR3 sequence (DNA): TGCGCCAGCAGCTTTTCACCAGGCACAGATACGCAGTATTTT.

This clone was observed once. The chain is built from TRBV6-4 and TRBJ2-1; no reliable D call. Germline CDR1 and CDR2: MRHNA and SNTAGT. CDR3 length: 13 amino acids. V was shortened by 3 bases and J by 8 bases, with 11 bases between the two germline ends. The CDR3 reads CASSDRRSHEQFF. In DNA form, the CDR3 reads TGTGCCAGCAGTGATCGGCGTTCCCATGAGCAGTTCTTC.

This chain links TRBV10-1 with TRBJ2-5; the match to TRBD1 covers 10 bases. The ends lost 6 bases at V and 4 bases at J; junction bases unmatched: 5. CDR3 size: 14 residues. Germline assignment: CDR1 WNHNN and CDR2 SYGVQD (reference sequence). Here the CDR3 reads CASSKGQGSETQYF. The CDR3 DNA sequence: TGCGCCAGCAGCAAGGGACAGGGGTCAGAGACCCAGTACTTC.

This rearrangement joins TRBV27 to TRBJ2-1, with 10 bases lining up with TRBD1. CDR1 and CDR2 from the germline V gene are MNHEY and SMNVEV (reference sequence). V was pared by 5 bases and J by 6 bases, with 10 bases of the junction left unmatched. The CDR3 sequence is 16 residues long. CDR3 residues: CASSPPLGQGTNEQFF. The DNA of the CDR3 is TGTGCCAGCAGTCCACCTCTGGGACAGGGGACCAATGAGCAGTTCTTC.

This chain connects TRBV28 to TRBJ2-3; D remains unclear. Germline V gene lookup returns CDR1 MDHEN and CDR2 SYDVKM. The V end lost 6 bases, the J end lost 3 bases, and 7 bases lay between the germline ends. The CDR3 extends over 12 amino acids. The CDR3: CASRASTDTQYF. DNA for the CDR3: TGTGCCAGCAGGGCCTCAACAGATACGCAGTATTTT.

CDR3: CASSLTNYGYTF. In nucleotides, the CDR3 is TGTGCCAGCAGCCTAACTAACTATGGCTACACCTTC. This sequence joins TRBV28 and TRBJ1-2; D is unresolved. Trimming pared 6 bases from V and 0 bases from J, leaving 5 bases between. Germline CDR1 MDHEN, CDR2 SYDVKM. CDR3 length: 12 residues.

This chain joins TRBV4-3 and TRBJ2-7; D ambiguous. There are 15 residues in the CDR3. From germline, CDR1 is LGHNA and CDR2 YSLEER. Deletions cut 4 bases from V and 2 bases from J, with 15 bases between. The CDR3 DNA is TGCGCCAGCAGCCCAGACGGTACCTTCGCCTACGAGCAGTACTTC. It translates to CASSPDGTFAYEQYF.

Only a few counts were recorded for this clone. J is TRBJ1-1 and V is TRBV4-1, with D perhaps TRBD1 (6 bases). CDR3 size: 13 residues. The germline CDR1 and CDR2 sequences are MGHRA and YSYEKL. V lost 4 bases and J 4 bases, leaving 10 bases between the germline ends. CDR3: CASSRGASTEAFF. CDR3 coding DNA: TGCGCCAGCAGCCGGGGGGCTAGCACTGAAGCTTTCTTT.

CDR3 loop: CASSPTGNLNTEAFF. In nucleotides, the CDR3 is TGTGCCAGCAGCCCTACAGGGAACTTGAACACTGAAGCTTTCTTT. V usage is TRBV11-2 and J usage is TRBJ1-1, with a possible D match to TRBD1 (6 bases). The CDR3 has 15 amino acids. V was trimmed by 5 bases and J by 0 bases, leaving 13 bases between them. Per the germline V gene, CDR1 is SGHAT and CDR2 is FQNNGV.

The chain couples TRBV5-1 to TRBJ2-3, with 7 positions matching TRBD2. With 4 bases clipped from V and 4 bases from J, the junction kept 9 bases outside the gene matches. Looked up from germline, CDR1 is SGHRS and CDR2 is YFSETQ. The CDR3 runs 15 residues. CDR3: CASSPTSILADTQYF. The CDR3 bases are TGCGCCAGCAGCCCGACTAGCATATTGGCAGATACGCAGTATTTT.

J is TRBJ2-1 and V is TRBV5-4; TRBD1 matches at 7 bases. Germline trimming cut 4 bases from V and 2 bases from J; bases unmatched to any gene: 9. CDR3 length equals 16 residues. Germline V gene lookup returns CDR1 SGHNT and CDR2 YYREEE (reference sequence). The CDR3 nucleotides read TGTGCCAGCAGCCGCGAGACAGGGTCAACCTACAATGAGCAGTTCTTC. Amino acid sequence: CASSRETGSTYNEQFF.

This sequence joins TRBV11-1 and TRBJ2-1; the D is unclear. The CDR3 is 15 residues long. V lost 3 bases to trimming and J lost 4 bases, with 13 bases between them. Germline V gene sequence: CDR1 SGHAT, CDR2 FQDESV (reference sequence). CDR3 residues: CASSFVQVPYNEQFF. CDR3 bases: TGTGCCAGCAGCTTCGTTCAGGTGCCATACAATGAGCAGTTCTTC.

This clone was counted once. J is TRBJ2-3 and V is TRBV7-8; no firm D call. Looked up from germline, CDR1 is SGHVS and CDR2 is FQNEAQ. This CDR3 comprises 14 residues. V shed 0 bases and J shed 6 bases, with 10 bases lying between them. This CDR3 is CASSLAGPTDTQYF. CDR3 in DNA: TGTGCCAGCAGCTTAGCTGGTCCTACCGATACGCAGTATTTT.

CDR3 residues: CASSSGQGSYEQYF. The CDR3 DNA reads as TGTGCCAGCAGCTCGGGACAGGGTTCCTACGAGCAGTACTTC. This chain links TRBV7-9 with TRBJ2-7; 9 nucleotides match TRBD1. The CDR3 consists of 14 residues. Per the germline V gene, CDR1 is SEHNR and CDR2 is FQNEAQ (reference sequence). Unmatched junction bases numbered 2, after V lost 4 bases and J lost 1 base.

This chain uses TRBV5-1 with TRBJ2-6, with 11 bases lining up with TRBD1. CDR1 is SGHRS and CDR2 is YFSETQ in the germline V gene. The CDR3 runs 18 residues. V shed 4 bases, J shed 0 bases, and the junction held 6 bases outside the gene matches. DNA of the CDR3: TGCGCCAGCAGCCTGTTAGGGACAGGGGGCTCTGGGGCCAACGTCCTGACTTTC. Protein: CASSLLGTGGSGANVLTF.

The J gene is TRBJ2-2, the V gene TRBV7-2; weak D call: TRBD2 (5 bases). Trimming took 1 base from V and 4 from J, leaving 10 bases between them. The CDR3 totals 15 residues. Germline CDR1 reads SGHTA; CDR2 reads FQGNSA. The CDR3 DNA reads TGTGCCAGCAGCTTAGGGCGGGCTTTCACCGGGGAGCTGTTTTTT. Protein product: CASSLGRAFTGELFF.

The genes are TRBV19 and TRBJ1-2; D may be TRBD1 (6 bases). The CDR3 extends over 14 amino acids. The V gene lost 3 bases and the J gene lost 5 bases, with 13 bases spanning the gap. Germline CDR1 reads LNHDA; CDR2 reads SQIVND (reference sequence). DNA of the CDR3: TGTGCCAGTAGTATTACAGGGACTGGGTATGGCTACACCTTC. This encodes CASSITGTGYGYTF.

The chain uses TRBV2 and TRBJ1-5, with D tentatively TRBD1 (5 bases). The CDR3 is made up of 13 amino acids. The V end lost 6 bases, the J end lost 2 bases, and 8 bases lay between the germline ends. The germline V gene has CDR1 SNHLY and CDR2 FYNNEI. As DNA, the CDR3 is TGTGCCAGCAGGTGGGGGGGCAATCAGCCCCAGCATTTT. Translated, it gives CASRWGGNQPQHF.

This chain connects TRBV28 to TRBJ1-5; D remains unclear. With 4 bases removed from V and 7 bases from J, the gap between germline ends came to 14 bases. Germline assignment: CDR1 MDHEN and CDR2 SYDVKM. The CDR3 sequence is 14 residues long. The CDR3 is CASSSSSRGQPQHF. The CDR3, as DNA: TGTGCCAGCAGTTCCTCTTCGCGAGGGCAGCCCCAGCATTTT.

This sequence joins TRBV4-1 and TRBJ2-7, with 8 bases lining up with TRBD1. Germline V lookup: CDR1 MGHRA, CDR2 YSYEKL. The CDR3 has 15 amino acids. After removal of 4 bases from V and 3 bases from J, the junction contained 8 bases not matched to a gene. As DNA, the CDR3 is TGCGCCAGCAGCCCAGAAACAGGGGGAAACTACGAGCAGTACTTC. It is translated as CASSPETGGNYEQYF.

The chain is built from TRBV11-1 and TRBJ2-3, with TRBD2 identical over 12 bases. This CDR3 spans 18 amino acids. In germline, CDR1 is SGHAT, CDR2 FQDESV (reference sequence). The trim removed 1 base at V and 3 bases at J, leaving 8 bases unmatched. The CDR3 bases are TGTGCCAGCAGCTTAGGTCGGGCTAGCGGGAGGGCTACAGATACGCAGTATTTT. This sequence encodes CASSLGRASGRATDTQYF.

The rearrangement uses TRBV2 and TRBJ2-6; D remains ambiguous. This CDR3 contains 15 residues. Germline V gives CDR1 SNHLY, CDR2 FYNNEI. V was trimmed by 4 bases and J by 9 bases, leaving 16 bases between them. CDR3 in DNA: TGTGCCAGCAGTGCGGGCAGCCTACAATACAACGTCCTGACTTTC. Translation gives CASSAGSLQYNVLTF.

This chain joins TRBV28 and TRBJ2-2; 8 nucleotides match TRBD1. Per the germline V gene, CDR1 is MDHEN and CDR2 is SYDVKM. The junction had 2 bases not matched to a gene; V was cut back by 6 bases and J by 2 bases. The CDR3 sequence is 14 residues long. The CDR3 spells CASRQGGNTGELFF. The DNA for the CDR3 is TGTGCCAGCAGACAGGGGGGTAACACCGGGGAGCTGTTTTTT. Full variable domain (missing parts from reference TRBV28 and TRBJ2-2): DVKVTQSSRYLVKRTGEKVFLECVQDMDHENMFWYRQDPGLGLRLIYFSYDVKMKEKGDIPEGYSVSREKKERFSLILESASTNQTSMYLCASRQGGNTGELFFGEGSRLTVL.

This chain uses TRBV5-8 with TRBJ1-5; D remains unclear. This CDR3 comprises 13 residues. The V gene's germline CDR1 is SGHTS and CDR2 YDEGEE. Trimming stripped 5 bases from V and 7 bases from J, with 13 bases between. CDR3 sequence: CASRGGLGQPQHF. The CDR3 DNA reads TGTGCCAGCAGGGGCGGACTGGGGCAGCCCCAGCATTTT.